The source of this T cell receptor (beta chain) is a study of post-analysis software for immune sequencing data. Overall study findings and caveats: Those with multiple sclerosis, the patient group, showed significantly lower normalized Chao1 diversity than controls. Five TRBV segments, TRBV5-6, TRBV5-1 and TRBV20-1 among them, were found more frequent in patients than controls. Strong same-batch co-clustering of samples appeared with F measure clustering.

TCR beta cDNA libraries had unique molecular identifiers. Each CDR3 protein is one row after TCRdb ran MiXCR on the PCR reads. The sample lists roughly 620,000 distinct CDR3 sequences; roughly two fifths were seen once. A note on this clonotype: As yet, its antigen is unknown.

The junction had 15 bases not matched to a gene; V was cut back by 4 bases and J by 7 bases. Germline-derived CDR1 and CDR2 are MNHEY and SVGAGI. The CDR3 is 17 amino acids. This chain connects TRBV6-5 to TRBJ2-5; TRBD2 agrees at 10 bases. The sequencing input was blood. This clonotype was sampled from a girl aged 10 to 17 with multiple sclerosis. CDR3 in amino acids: CASSLLVAGGLPGTQYF. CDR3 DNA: TGTGCCAGCAGTTTGCTTGTAGCGGGGGGCCTTCCAGGGACCCAGTACTTC.